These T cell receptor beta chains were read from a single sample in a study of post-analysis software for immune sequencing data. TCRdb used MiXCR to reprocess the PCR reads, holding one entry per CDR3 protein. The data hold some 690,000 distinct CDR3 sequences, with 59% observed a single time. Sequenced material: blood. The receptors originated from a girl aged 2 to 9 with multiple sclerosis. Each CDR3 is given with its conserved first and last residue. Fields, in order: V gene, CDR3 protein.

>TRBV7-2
CASSIRTGKETQYF
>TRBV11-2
CASSLVSPNNEQFF
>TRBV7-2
CASSLDVGPYGYTF
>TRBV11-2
CASSLGVRGKLFF
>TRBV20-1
CSATRQGINYGYTF
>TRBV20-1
CSARMMTKGDQETQYF
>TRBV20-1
CSASPVRGGNTEAFF
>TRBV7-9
CASSLVTSAAYEQYF
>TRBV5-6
CASSWRGLAGISTDTQYF
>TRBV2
CACSVGTTSSTDTQYF
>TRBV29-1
CSVELGLGFYTYNEQFF
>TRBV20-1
CSVVWTEGGIYEQYF
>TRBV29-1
CSVGVGTPSVELFF
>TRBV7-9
CASSLIRVGYEQYF
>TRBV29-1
CSVDARGEYNEQFF
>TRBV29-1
CSAPSSGGSSYNEQFF
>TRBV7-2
CASRPHEGWADTQYF
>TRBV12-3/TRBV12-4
CASSPDRGSANYGYTF
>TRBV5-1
CASSPGLAGATEQYF
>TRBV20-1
CSAGDLRSGANVLTF
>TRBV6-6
CASSYPGTANYGYTF
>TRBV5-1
CASSLRDSGGPTGEQFF
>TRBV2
CASSGGNLNGEQFF
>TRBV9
CASSVVGGAYNEQFF
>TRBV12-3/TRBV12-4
CASSFGWGDRVPYEQYF
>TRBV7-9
CASSSDPGQINTEAFF
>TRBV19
CASSMDRVYEQFF
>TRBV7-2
CASSLEQGGYIQYF
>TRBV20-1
CSALRNPGNTEAFF
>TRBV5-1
CASSFGLVGGGNYEQYF
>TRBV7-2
CASSLGTGPGHEQYF
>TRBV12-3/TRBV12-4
CASSLTGGNNQPQHF
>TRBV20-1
CSASSLAGVGVGEQFF
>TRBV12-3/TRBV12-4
CASSTSAEAFF
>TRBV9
CASSAQGALDGYTF
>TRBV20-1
CSARDLRTGAHSYGYTF
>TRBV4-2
CASSPEEAKNIQYF
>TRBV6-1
CASRRGTSGYTYNEQFF
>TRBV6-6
CASSYSFYEQYF
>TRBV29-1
CSVEDQGGGGEQYF
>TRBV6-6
CASSYSPSGTVTYEQYF
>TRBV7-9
CASSGREARSLNTEAFF
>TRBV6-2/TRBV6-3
CASSKGGSNQPQHF
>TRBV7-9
CASRATGFGETQYF
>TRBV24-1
CATAGGPSGGVLTF
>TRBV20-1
CSAGYSGLSYEQYF
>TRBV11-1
CASSLAPAGVVGNEQYF
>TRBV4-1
CASTRNWGDGDEKLFF
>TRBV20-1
CSARDYYQETQYF
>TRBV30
CAWNTGLAEDGEQFF
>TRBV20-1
CSARGAIFADTQYF
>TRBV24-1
CATSEVTGVGETQYF
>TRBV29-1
CSVDVDRPGYEQFF
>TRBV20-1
CSAIEGPNEQFF